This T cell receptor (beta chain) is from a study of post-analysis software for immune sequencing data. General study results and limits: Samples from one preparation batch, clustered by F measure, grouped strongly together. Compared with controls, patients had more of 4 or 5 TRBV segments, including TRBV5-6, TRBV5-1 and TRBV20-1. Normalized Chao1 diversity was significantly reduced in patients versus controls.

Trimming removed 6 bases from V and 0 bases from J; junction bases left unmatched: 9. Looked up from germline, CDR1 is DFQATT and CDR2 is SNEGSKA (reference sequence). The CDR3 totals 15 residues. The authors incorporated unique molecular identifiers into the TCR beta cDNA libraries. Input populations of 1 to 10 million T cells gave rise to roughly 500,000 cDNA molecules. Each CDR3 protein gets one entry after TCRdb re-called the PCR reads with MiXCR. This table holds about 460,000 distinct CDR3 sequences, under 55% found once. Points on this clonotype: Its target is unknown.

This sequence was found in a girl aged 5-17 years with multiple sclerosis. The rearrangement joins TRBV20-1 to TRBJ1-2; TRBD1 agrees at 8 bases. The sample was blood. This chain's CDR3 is CSAQGQVRANYGYTF. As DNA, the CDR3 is TGCAGTGCCCAGGGACAGGTACGCGCTAACTATGGCTACACCTTC.